This TCR beta chain comes out of a study of T cell changes during pregnancy in multiple sclerosis. The germline V gene has CDR1 LNHDA and CDR2 SQIVND (reference sequence). CDR3 length: 15 amino acids. V lost 7 bases, J lost 3 bases, and 16 bases lay in between. Sequencing was performed with immunoSEQ multiplex PCR; in TCRdb, only in-frame clones are kept and a portion is missing. The table lists roughly 100,000 clones, approximately 93% of them singletons. This chain joins TRBV19 and TRBJ1-3; possible D gene TRBD1, 5 bases. The TCR sequence derives from a female donor with multiple sclerosis, enrolled in a pregnancy study. Sample: peripheral blood, taken after pregnancy. For the CDR3, the DNA is TGTGCCAGTATGGGGCGTTTCCCCCATGGAAACACCATATATTTT. Translating it yields CASMGRFPHGNTIYF.